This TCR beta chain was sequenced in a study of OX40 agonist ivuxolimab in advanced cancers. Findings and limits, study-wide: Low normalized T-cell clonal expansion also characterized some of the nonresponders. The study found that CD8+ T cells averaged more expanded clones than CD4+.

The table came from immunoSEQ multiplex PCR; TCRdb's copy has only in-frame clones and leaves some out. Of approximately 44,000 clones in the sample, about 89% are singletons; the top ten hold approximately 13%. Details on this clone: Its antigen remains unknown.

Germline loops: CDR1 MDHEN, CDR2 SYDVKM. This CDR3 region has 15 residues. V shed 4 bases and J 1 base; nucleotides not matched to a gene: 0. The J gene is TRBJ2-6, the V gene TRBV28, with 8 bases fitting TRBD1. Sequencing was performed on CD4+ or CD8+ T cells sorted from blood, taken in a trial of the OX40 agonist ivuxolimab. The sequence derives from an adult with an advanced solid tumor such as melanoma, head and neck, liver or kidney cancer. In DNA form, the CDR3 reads TGTGCCAGCAGTTACAGGGGGTCTGGGGCCAACGTCCTGACTTTC. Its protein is CASSYRGSGANVLTF.